These 14 T cell receptor beta chains came from one sample sequenced in a study of blood T cell repertoires in COVID-19. This table comes from immunoSEQ multiplex PCR, and its TCRdb copy is limited to in-frame clones, with some not included. The data show about 150,000 clones, approximately 80% seen once. The sequencing sample was made of peripheral blood. All receptors derive from a human donor in a cohort sampled during active COVID-19.

This clone appeared a few times. With a much larger clone just one base away, this may be a read error. V and J are TRBV7-8 and TRBJ2-1; D perhaps matches TRBD1 (6 bases). In germline, CDR1 is SGHVS, CDR2 FQNEAQ. Trimming pared 5 bases from V and 4 bases from J, leaving 9 bases between. The CDR3 has 13 residues. CDR3 DNA: TGTGCCAGCAGCCCCGGGACATACAATGAGCAGTTCTTC. The encoded protein is CASSPGTYNEQFF.

V usage is TRBV5-1 and J usage is TRBJ2-2; weak D call: TRBD2 (6 bases). Germline CDR1 and CDR2: SGHRS and YFSETQ. V was shortened by 0 bases and J by 2 bases, with 8 bases between the two germline ends. This CDR3 has 15 amino acids. The CDR3 is CASSLVGLNTGELFF. CDR3 DNA: TGCGCCAGCAGCTTGGTTGGACTAAACACCGGGGAGCTGTTTTTT.

The rearrangement links TRBV27 to TRBJ1-1; D possibly corresponds to TRBD1 (5 bases). Germline V gives CDR1 MNHEY, CDR2 SMNVEV (reference sequence). CDR3 length: 16 residues. Between the trimmed V and J ends, which lost 7 bases and 1 base, there was a span of 19 bases. The CDR3 spells CASTSGGGASNTEAFF. Here the CDR3 DNA reads TGTGCCAGCACCTCGGGTGGTGGGGCCTCGAACACTGAAGCTTTCTTT.

The V call is TRBV23-1, the J call TRBJ1-2; D may be TRBD1 (5 bases). TRBV23-1 is flagged as an ORF with uncertain function. The CDR3 has 17 residues. The ends were cut back, 4 bases at V and 5 bases at J, with 23 bases in the middle. The CDR3 coding sequence is TGCGCCAGCAGTCTGTTGATCGTAGACCGGGGGTTTTATGGCTACACCTTC. It is translated as CASSLLIVDRGFYGYTF.

The chain has TRBV9 and TRBJ2-3; D unclear. The CDR3 is made up of 14 amino acids. Deletions cut 0 bases from V and 6 bases from J, with 11 bases between. Germline V gene lookup returns CDR1 SGDLS and CDR2 YYNGEE. CDR3 DNA: TGTGCCAGCAGCGTAGTCCCCACGCAGGATACGCAGTATTTT. Translated, it gives CASSVVPTQDTQYF. Full variable domain (remainder filled in from reference TRBV9 and TRBJ2-3): DSGVTQTPKHLITATGQRVTLRCSPRSGDLSVYWYQQSLDQGLQFLIQYYNGEERAKGNILERFSAQQFPDLHSELNLSSLELGDSALYFCASSVVPTQDTQYFGPGTRLTVL.

The J gene is TRBJ2-5, the V gene TRBV9; 7 nucleotides agree with TRBD1. CDR1 and CDR2 (germline): SGDLS, YYNGEE. The length of the CDR3 is 15 residues. The trim removed 2 bases at V and 5 bases at J, leaving 9 bases unmatched. CDR3: CASSVDRVGAETQYF. CDR3 sequence (DNA): TGTGCCAGCAGCGTCGACAGGGTTGGTGCGGAGACCCAGTACTTC.

This clone was counted between two and nine times. The chain employs TRBV7-9 and TRBJ2-2, with D possibly TRBD1 on 5 matching bases. V lost 1 base to trimming and J lost 6 bases, with 9 bases between them. This CDR3 is built from 14 residues. CDR1 is SEHNR, CDR2 FQNEAQ, per germline (reference sequence). The CDR3 sequence is CASSLEGYAGELFF. Here the CDR3 DNA reads TGTGCCAGCAGCTTAGAGGGGTACGCCGGGGAGCTGTTTTTT.

This rearrangement joins TRBV7-6 to TRBJ2-7; no firm D call. The V end lost 5 bases, the J end lost 7 bases, and 18 bases lay between the germline ends. The CDR3 length is 14 residues. Per the germline V gene, CDR1 is SGHVS and CDR2 is FNYEAQ. The CDR3 here is CASSLLGATGEQYF. DNA of the CDR3: TGTGCCAGCAGCCTCCTGGGCGCCACTGGGGAGCAGTACTTC.

The V and J genes are TRBV5-5 and TRBJ1-5, with D perhaps matching TRBD1 (6 bases). The germline V gene has CDR1 SGHKS and CDR2 YYEKEE (reference sequence). The CDR3 spans 16 residues. V was trimmed by 4 bases and J by 0 bases, leaving 14 bases between them. The CDR3 loop reads CASSVRMTGSNQPQHF. The DNA of the CDR3 is TGTGCCAGCAGCGTACGAATGACAGGTAGCAATCAGCCCCAGCATTTT. The variable domain in full, with the rest retrieved from reference TRBV5-5 and TRBJ1-5, is DAGVTQSPTHLIKTRGQQVTLRCSPISGHKSVSWYQQVLGQGPQFIFQYYEKEERGRGNFPDRFSARQFPNYSSELNVNALLLGDSALYLCASSVRMTGSNQPQHFGDGTRLSIL.

This clone was seen only once. The rearrangement joins TRBV5-1 to TRBJ2-1; no reliable D call. V lost 4 bases, J lost 8 bases, and 16 bases lay in between. Germline V gene data show CDR1 as SGHRS and CDR2 as YFSETQ. CDR3 length equals 14 residues. This CDR3 reads CASSPYGAIYEQFF. CDR3 coding DNA: TGCGCCAGCAGCCCATACGGAGCTATCTATGAGCAGTTCTTC.

This clone was recorded only once. This chain connects TRBV4-3 to TRBJ1-5; D unresolved. The germline V and J ends were trimmed by 2 bases and 7 bases, with 15 bases remaining between them. The CDR3 totals 15 residues. In germline, CDR1 is LGHNA, CDR2 YSLEER. Here the CDR3 DNA reads TGCGCCAGCAGCCAATATACGGGGTTGGGACAGCCCCAGCATTTT. It is translated as CASSQYTGLGQPQHF.

CDR3 residues: CASSPREGSPLHF. The CDR3 DNA reads as TGTGCCAGCAGCCCCCGGGAGGGTTCACCCCTCCACTTT. This rearrangement joins TRBV9 to TRBJ1-6; D gene ambiguous. Germline V gene lookup returns CDR1 SGDLS and CDR2 YYNGEE. This CDR3 is 13 amino acids long. The V end lost 4 bases, the J end lost 9 bases, and 11 bases lay between the germline ends.

The CDR3 DNA is TGCAGCGTAGGGACTAGCGGGGGGGCCCTTGGCAATGAGCAGTTCTTC. It codes for CSVGTSGGALGNEQFF. This chain links TRBV29-1 with TRBJ2-1; TRBD2 matches at 16 bases. The CDR3 length is 16 residues. J lost 6 bases, V lost 6 bases, and 8 bases had no gene match. Germline V gene lookup returns CDR1 SQVTM and CDR2 ANQGSEA.

The genes are TRBV5-5 and TRBJ2-1; 10 bases fit TRBD2. The ends lost 3 bases at V and 0 bases at J; junction bases unmatched: 12. Germline assignment: CDR1 SGHKS and CDR2 YYEKEE (reference sequence). This CDR3 spans 19 amino acids. CDR3 protein: CASSSSTSGSYSSYNEQFF. The CDR3 DNA is TGTGCCAGCAGCTCCTCGACTAGCGGGTCGTACAGCTCCTACAATGAGCAGTTCTTC. Based on the CDR3 plus reference TRBV5-5 and TRBJ2-1, the full variable domain is DAGVTQSPTHLIKTRGQQVTLRCSPISGHKSVSWYQQVLGQGPQFIFQYYEKEERGRGNFPDRFSARQFPNYSSELNVNALLLGDSALYLCASSSSTSGSYSSYNEQFFGPGTRLTVL.